This T cell receptor (beta chain) was obtained from a study of cytomegalovirus exposure and HLA in healthy donors. Overall study results and limits: Information on immune exposure was restricted to one variable (CMV serostatus). V- and J-gene trimming in TCR beta was tied to a missense DCLRE1C variant by an analysis performed later.

This clone occurred a few times. What it recognizes is unknown. The PCR was carried out with 60 Vbeta primers and 13 Jbeta primers. The assay was immunoSEQ multiplex PCR, and TCRdb's table has in-frame clones only and misses some. The table shows approximately 200,000 clones, with 60% to 80% occurring only once. V dropped 5 bases and J dropped 0 bases, with 8 bases sitting between them. Looked up from germline, CDR1 is GTSNPN and CDR2 is SVGIG (reference sequence). CDR3 length: 13 residues. The J gene is TRBJ1-5, the V gene TRBV30; the D gene is possibly TRBD1 (5 bases). The sample taken for sequencing was PBMCs. This clonotype was sampled from a woman under 30 in good health and CMV-seronegative. The CDR3 loop reads CAWGQNSNQPQHF. For the CDR3, the DNA is TGTGCCTGGGGACAAAATAGCAATCAGCCCCAGCATTTT.